This TCR beta chain was sequenced in a study of cytomegalovirus exposure and HLA in healthy donors. Both 60 Vbeta primers and 13 Jbeta primers went into the PCR. Sequenced by immunoSEQ multiplex PCR; TCRdb stores in-frame clones only, minus some. The table shows roughly 120,000 clones, with around 83% occurring only once. Study observations and caveats: Certain indistinguishable V segments, among them TRBV6-2 and TRBV6-3, were excluded. Accurate prediction of HLA-A and HLA-B alleles (for most subjects) was reportedly achieved from TCR beta sequences. Sequencing had likely introduced a cluster of highly shared sequence variants as an artifact. In a later analysis, CMV-associated beta chains were mostly HLA-associated, it appeared.

This clone was seen only once. Its antigen remains unknown. The CDR3 loop spans 13 amino acids. With V trimmed by 6 bases and J by 9 bases, 11 bases remained unmatched. The germline gives CDR1 SQVTM, CDR2 ANQGSEA. The sample was PBMCs. The clonotype comes from a man aged 25-45 years in good health and CMV-seropositive. The chain joins TRBV29-1 to TRBJ1-2, with 9 nucleotides matching TRBD1. The CDR3 reads CSVVGTGRVRYTF. The CDR3 DNA reads as TGCAGCGTCGTCGGGACAGGGCGAGTTCGCTACACCTTC.